A selection of T cell receptor beta chains follows, all from one sample in a study of STAT5B mutations in CD4+ large granular lymphocyte leukemia. The repertoire was sequenced with immunoSEQ multiplex PCR; TCRdb's copy has only in-frame clones and lacks some. The repertoire has fewer than 35,000 clones, around 84% of them found once; the top ten carry 2.5%. The specimen was CD4+ T cells from blood buffy coats. The source is a human donor in good health. CDR3s include the opening cysteine and the closing phenylalanine or tryptophan. Each record gives: CDR3 DNA, CDR3 protein, V gene, J gene, clone size, D gene. D genes are given only for firm matches. Clone sizes are given selectively: once, few, many, or a class where the clone is expanded.

TGTGCCAGCAACCTTAATGGGAACAAGGGTGAAAAACTGTTTTTT	CASNLNGNKGEKLFF	TRBV7-2	TRBJ1-4	few	.
TGTGCCTGGAGTAAAGGACTAGCGGGACATGGAAGTGAGCAGTTCTTC	CAWSKGLAGHGSEQFF	TRBV30	TRBJ2-1	.	TRBD2
TGTGCCAGCAGCCTGATGAAGGCACGCAATGAGCAGTTCTTC	CASSLMKARNEQFF	TRBV6-5	TRBJ2-1	.	.
TGCAGCGTCGGACAGCTCACAGATACGCAGTATTTT	CSVGQLTDTQYF	TRBV29-1	TRBJ2-3	.	.
TGTGCCAGTACCGGACAGACTAGCAATCAGCCCCAGCATTTT	CASTGQTSNQPQHF	TRBV19	TRBJ1-5	few	.
TGTGCCAGCAGCTGCCCGGACAGGGGATTCCAGCCCCAGCATTTT	CASSCPDRGFQPQHF	TRBV7-3	TRBJ1-5	.	TRBD1
TGTGCCAGCTCACCTCTTTCGACTAGTGGTGAGCAGTTCTTC	CASSPLSTSGEQFF	TRBV18	TRBJ2-1	.	.
TGTGCCAGCAGCCCCTGGGGTAGCAGATACAATGAGCAGTTCTTC	CASSPWGSRYNEQFF	TRBV7-9	TRBJ2-1	.	.
TGTGCCAGCAGCTTAGAAACAGATACGCAGTATTTT	CASSLETDTQYF	TRBV11-2	TRBJ2-3	once	.
TGTGCCAGCTCACCACCGGGACAGGGACAAGAGACCCAGTACTTC	CASSPPGQGQETQYF	TRBV18	TRBJ2-5	.	TRBD1
TGTGCCAGCAGCTTAACAGGTGCCTACGAGCAGTACTTC	CASSLTGAYEQYF	TRBV7-2	TRBJ2-7	.	.
TGCAGCTTCACAAGGACAGGAGGGACCACTGAAGCTTTCTTT	CSFTRTGGTTEAFF	TRBV29-1	TRBJ1-1	.	TRBD1
TGCGCCAGCAGCTTGGGATCTTCCTACGAGCAGTACTTC	CASSLGSSYEQYF	TRBV5-1	TRBJ2-7	.	.
TGTGCCAGCAGCGAAGGCGGGGGCGCCTACGAGCAGTACTTC	CASSEGGGAYEQYF	TRBV7-8	TRBJ2-7	.	.
TGTGCCAGCAGTCCCCTGTTTGGAAATGAGCAGTTCTTC	CASSPLFGNEQFF	TRBV28	TRBJ2-1	.	.
TGTGCCAGCAGTGAACTTATGGGGGTGGGGACCAATCAGCCCCAGCATTTT	CASSELMGVGTNQPQHF	TRBV6-1	TRBJ1-5	.	.
TGCGCCAGCAGTCTAGCGGGGGGGATCACAGATACGCAGTATTTT	CASSLAGGITDTQYF	TRBV5-1	TRBJ2-3	.	TRBD2
TGTGCCAGCAGCACCGGACTAGCCACAGATACGCAGTATTTT	CASSTGLATDTQYF	TRBV9	TRBJ2-3	.	TRBD2
TGTGCCAGCAGCCACGAAAGAGATACGCAGTATTTT	CASSHERDTQYF	TRBV5-8	TRBJ2-3	.	.
TGTGCCAGCAGCTTAGTGGGGGGCACGAACACTGAAGCTTTCTTT	CASSLVGGTNTEAFF	TRBV7-9	TRBJ1-1	.	.
TGTGCCAGCAGTTCCGGACAGGGTCTAGGTACGCAGTATTTT	CASSSGQGLGTQYF	TRBV27	TRBJ2-3	.	TRBD1
TGTGCCAGCAGTGAAATGGAGGGGGTCGCCTACGAGCAGTACTTC	CASSEMEGVAYEQYF	TRBV2	TRBJ2-7	.	.
TGTGCCAGCCGCACACAGGGGGCCGGGGAGCTGTTTTTT	CASRTQGAGELFF	TRBV7-3	TRBJ2-2	.	TRBD1
TGCGCCAGCAGCCAAGATGTAGCGGGGGGGCTTGGCAATGAGCAGTTCTTC	CASSQDVAGGLGNEQFF	TRBV4-3	TRBJ2-1	.	TRBD2
TGTGCCTGGAGCCGGGAAATGGTGAACACTGAAGCTTTCTTT	CAWSREMVNTEAFF	TRBV30	TRBJ1-1	.	.
TGTGCCTGGAGTGTATCTAATGAAAAACTGTTTTTT	CAWSVSNEKLFF	TRBV30	TRBJ1-4	.	.
TGTGCCAGCAGTCGCCCCGGGCCCCCGGCCGGTACCAAAAACATTCAGTACTTC	CASSRPGPPAGTKNIQYF	TRBV7-9	TRBJ2-4	.	.
TGTGCCAGCAGTGAATATCGCCAATCTCCGTACAATGAGCAGTTCTTC	CASSEYRQSPYNEQFF	TRBV2	TRBJ2-1	once	.